The 20 T cell receptor beta chains in this list originate from one sample, sequenced in a study of blood T cell repertoires in COVID-19. The repertoire was sequenced with immunoSEQ multiplex PCR; TCRdb's copy has only in-frame clones and lacks some. The table includes 35,000 or so clones, 70% to 90% detected once. Sequenced input: peripheral blood. These receptors were obtained from a human donor in a cohort sampled during active COVID-19.

The chain is built from TRBV5-1 and TRBJ2-3; 11 nucleotides line up with TRBD1. J was trimmed by 4 bases and V by 1 base; bases with no gene match: 5. The CDR3 has 16 residues. Looked up from germline, CDR1 is SGHRS and CDR2 is YFSETQ. The CDR3 region is CASSLMGQGVSDTQYF. The CDR3 nucleotides read TGCGCCAGCAGCTTGATGGGACAGGGGGTATCAGATACGCAGTATTTT.

As regards this clone: One junction end does not reproduce the germline sequence, and a read error may be involved. This chain links TRBV7-9 with TRBJ2-7; 7 bases line up with TRBD1. The CDR3 length is 11 residues. Per the germline V gene, CDR1 is SEHNR and CDR2 is FQNEAQ (reference sequence). CDR3 region: CASTEGADPFF. The CDR3 coding sequence is TGTGCCAGCACCGAGGGGGCTGATCCCTTTTTC.

The chain recombines TRBV3-1 (or the pseudogene TRBV3-2) with TRBJ2-1; 12 nucleotides align to TRBD2. V shed 6 bases, J shed 10 bases, and the junction held 7 bases outside the gene matches. Germline values: CDR1 LGHDT, CDR2 YNNKEL (reference sequence). This CDR3 has 14 residues. CDR3 sequence reads: CASRQSGLAGEQFF. CDR3 nucleotides: TGTGCCAGCAGGCAATCCGGACTAGCGGGGGAGCAGTTCTTC.

The V and J genes are TRBV11-2 and TRBJ1-2; 9 nucleotides match TRBD1. V gave up 5 bases and J gave up 7 bases; unmatched junction bases: 8. This CDR3 is 14 amino acids long. From germline, CDR1 is SGHAT and CDR2 FQNNGV. This CDR3 reads CASSPGTGQGGYTF. DNA for the CDR3: TGTGCCAGCAGCCCGGGGACAGGGCAGGGTGGCTACACCTTC.

This clone is a singleton in its sample. J is TRBJ1-5 and V is TRBV5-1; the D gene is possibly TRBD1 (6 bases). Germline V gives CDR1 SGHRS, CDR2 YFSETQ. The V gene lost 0 bases and the J gene lost 6 bases, with 13 bases spanning the gap. This CDR3 contains 15 residues. The CDR3 region is CASSLEGGRAQPQHF. The CDR3 DNA sequence: TGCGCCAGCAGCTTGGAGGGGGGGCGAGCTCAGCCCCAGCATTTT.

The count of this clone is one. The chain employs TRBV29-1 and TRBJ2-5, with 11 positions matching TRBD1. Germline CDR1 reads SQVTM; CDR2 reads ANQGSEA. V lost 5 bases and J lost 5; bases outside the gene matches: 4. The CDR3 sequence is 13 residues long. The CDR3 region has the DNA TGCAGCGTTCGGACAGGGGGCGGTGAGACCCAGTACTTC. Translation: CSVRTGGGETQYF.

The V gene is TRBV9, the J gene TRBJ1-5, with D hard to call. The V end lost 4 bases, the J end lost 3 bases, and 14 bases lay between the germline ends. This CDR3 contains 15 residues. The germline CDR1 and CDR2 sequences are SGDLS and YYNGEE. CDR3 bases: TGTGCCAGCAGCAGCAGCCCCCGGGACAATCAGCCCCAGCATTTT. Protein sequence: CASSSSPRDNQPQHF.

V usage is TRBV6-2 or TRBV6-3 and J usage is TRBJ2-1, with TRBD2 matching over 10 bases. The CDR3 runs to 15 residues. Germline CDR1 reads MNHEY; CDR2 reads SVGEGT. The trim removed 2 bases at V and 2 bases at J, leaving 0 bases unmatched. In DNA, the CDR3 is TGTGCCAGCAGTTACAGCGGGAGGGCCTACAATGAGCAGTTCTTC. Translation gives CASSYSGRAYNEQFF.

Only a few counts were recorded for this clone. J is TRBJ2-5 and V is TRBV19; D is ambiguous. Germline V gene lookup returns CDR1 LNHDA and CDR2 SQIVND (reference sequence). V lost 5 bases and J lost 4, with 14 bases in between. The CDR3 is 14 amino acids. The CDR3 region has the DNA TGTGCCAGTAGTTTCACGACCACGGGAGAGACCCAGTACTTC. Its translation: CASSFTTTGETQYF.

The chain employs TRBV11-2 and TRBJ2-3, with 7 bases aligning to TRBD2. J lost 2 bases, V lost 5 bases, and 10 bases had no gene match. Germline loops: CDR1 SGHAT, CDR2 FQNNGV. The CDR3 extends over 16 amino acids. CDR3 residues: CASSSGAGPPTDTQYF. The CDR3 DNA follows: TGTGCCAGCAGCAGCGGGGCGGGACCCCCCACAGATACGCAGTATTTT.

This sequence joins TRBV28 and TRBJ1-3, with TRBD1 identical over 7 bases. The CDR3 is made up of 17 amino acids. J was trimmed by 2 bases and V by 3 bases; bases with no gene match: 10. Germline V gene sequence: CDR1 MDHEN, CDR2 SYDVKM. The CDR3 nucleotides are TGTGCCAGCAGTTTCGGTTGGGGGACAGCTACTGGAAACACCATATATTTT. It translates to CASSFGWGTATGNTIYF.

The CDR3 DNA sequence: TGTGCCAGCAGCCTATCTAGCGGAGTCACCTACGAGCAGTACTTC. As protein: CASSLSSGVTYEQYF. The J gene is TRBJ2-7, the V gene TRBV7-2; 7 nucleotides line up with TRBD2. The CDR3 sequence is 15 residues long. V lost 5 bases, J lost 2 bases, and 9 bases stayed unmatched. Germline CDR1 and CDR2: SGHTA and FQGNSA.

The gene calls are TRBV6-5 and TRBJ1-4; no firm D call. The V and J ends lost 0 bases and 4 bases respectively, with 6 bases between them. The CDR3 covers 14 residues. Per germline, CDR1 MNHEY and CDR2 SVGAGI. For the CDR3, the DNA is TGTGCCAGCAGTTACTCCGGCGGTAATGAAAAACTGTTTTTT. It is translated as CASSYSGGNEKLFF.

This chain uses TRBV13 with TRBJ2-7, with D possibly matching TRBD1 (5 bases). CDR3 length: 15 amino acids. V lost 5 bases to trimming and J lost 1 base, with 15 bases between them. Germline loops: CDR1 PRHDT, CDR2 FYEKMQ (reference sequence). CDR3 region: CASSRKIQESYEQYF. CDR3 sequence (DNA): TGTGCCAGCAGCCGCAAAATACAGGAATCCTACGAGCAGTACTTC.

V is TRBV21-1 and J is TRBJ1-1; TRBD1, the D gene given by the table, was not confirmed from the DNA. TRBV21-1 is given as a pseudogene. The CDR3 covers 15 residues. The CDR3 reads CASSPGHLINTEAFF. In DNA, the CDR3 is TGTGCCAGCAGCCCGGGACACCTCATAAACACTGAAGCTTTCTTT.

This sequence joins TRBV7-2 and TRBJ2-1; 7 nucleotides agree with TRBD2. CDR1 is SGHTA, CDR2 FQGNSA, per germline. The V gene end was trimmed by 0 bases and the J gene end by 9 bases; junction bases not matched to a gene: 8. The CDR3 length is 15 residues. The CDR3, as DNA: TGTGCCAGCAGCTTAGCGGCGGGAGCTACAGCTGAGCAGTTCTTC. Its translation is CASSLAAGATAEQFF.

This clone has just one count. The CDR3 spells CASSPPSGGPSGANVLTF. The CDR3 region has the DNA TGTGCCAGCTCACCACCCTCAGGGGGCCCCTCTGGGGCCAACGTCCTGACTTTC. This sequence joins TRBV18 and TRBJ2-6; 8 bases are a match to TRBD1. This CDR3 contains 18 residues. Per the germline V gene, CDR1 is KGHSH and CDR2 is LQKENI. With 0 bases clipped from V and 0 bases from J, the junction kept 4 bases outside the gene matches.

The rearrangement uses TRBV5-4 and TRBJ2-7; TRBD2 aligns across 9 bases. This CDR3 contains 16 residues. Trimming took 4 bases from V and 2 from J; bases not matched to a gene: 10. The germline V gene encodes CDR1 SGHNT and CDR2 YYREEE (reference sequence). CDR3 sequence reads: CASSRDPGLAAYEQYF. The CDR3 coding sequence is TGTGCCAGCAGCCGCGACCCGGGACTAGCAGCCTACGAGCAGTACTTC.

V and J are TRBV6-5 and TRBJ2-7; D is perhaps TRBD1 (6 bases). This CDR3 has 15 residues. Germline-derived CDR1 and CDR2 are MNHEY and SVGAGI. Trimming removed 2 bases at V and 4 bases at J, with 15 bases between. The chain's CDR3 is CASSYGPAGQYEQYF. CDR3 coding DNA: TGTGCCAGCAGTTACGGCCCCGCAGGACAGTACGAGCAGTACTTC.

The chain joins TRBV2 to TRBJ2-3, with D possibly TRBD2 on 6 matching bases. Germline CDR1 and CDR2: SNHLY and FYNNEI. Trimming pared 5 bases from V and 4 bases from J, leaving 10 bases between. The CDR3 is made up of 13 amino acids. For the CDR3, the DNA is TGTGCCAGCAGTCGGGACTTACCAGATACGCAGTATTTT. This codes for CASSRDLPDTQYF.